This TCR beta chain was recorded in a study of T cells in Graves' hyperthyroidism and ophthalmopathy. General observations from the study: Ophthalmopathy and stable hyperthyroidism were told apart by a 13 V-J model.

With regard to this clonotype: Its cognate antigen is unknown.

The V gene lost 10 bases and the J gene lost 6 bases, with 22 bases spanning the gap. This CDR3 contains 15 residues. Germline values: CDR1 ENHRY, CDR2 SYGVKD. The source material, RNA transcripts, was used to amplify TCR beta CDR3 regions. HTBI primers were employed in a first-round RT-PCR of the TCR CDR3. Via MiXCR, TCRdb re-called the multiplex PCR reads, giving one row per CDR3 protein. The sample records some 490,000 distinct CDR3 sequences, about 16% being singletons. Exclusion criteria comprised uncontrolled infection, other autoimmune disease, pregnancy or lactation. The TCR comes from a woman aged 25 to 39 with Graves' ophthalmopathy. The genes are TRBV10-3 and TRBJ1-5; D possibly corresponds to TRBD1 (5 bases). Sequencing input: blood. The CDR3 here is CATLPGLAGGQPQHF. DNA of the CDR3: TGTGCCACCCTCCCGGGGCTCGCCGGCGGTCAGCCCCAGCATTTT.